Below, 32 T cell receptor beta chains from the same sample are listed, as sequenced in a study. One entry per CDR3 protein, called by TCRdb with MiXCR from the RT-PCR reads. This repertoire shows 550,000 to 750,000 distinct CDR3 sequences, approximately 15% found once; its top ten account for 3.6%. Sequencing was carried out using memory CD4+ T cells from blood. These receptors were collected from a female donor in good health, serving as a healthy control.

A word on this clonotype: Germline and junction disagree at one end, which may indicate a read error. The CDR3 DNA reads as TGCAGCGTTCAAGATAAGGGGACAGGCCTCTACGAGCAGTACTTC. This gives the protein CSVQDKGTGLYEQYF. V is TRBV29-1 and J is TRBJ2-7, with 8 bases matching TRBD1. Germline values: CDR1 SQVTM, CDR2 ANQGSEA. The CDR3 is made up of 15 amino acids.

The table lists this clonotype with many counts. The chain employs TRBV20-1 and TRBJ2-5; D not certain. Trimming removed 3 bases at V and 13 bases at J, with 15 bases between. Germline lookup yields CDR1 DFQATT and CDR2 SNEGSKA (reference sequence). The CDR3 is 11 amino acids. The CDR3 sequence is CSASDPRFAYF. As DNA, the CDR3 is TGCAGTGCTAGTGACCCGCGATTCGCGTACTTC.

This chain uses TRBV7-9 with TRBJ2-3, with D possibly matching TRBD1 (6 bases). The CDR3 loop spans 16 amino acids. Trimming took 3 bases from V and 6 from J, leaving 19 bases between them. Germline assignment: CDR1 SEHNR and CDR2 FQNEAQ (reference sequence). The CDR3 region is CASSFTFPTGGDTQYF. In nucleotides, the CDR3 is TGTGCCAGCAGCTTCACCTTTCCGACAGGCGGGGATACGCAGTATTTT.

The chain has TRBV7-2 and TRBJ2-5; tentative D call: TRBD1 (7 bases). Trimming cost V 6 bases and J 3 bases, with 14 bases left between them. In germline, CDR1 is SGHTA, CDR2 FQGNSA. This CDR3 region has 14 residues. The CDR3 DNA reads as TGTGCCAGCAGGATTCAGGGGGGAGAAGAGACCCAGTACTTC. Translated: CASRIQGGEETQYF.

CDR3: CASNSGTGSQPQHF. CDR3 bases: TGTGCCAGCAATTCCGGGACAGGGAGTCAGCCCCAGCATTTT. V is TRBV28 and J is TRBJ1-5, with 9 positions matching TRBD1. Germline values: CDR1 MDHEN, CDR2 SYDVKM. This CDR3 comprises 14 residues. Trimming took 7 bases from V and 6 from J; bases not matched to a gene: 7. The full variable domain, rest sourced from reference TRBV28 and TRBJ1-5, is DVKVTQSSRYLVKRTGEKVFLECVQDMDHENMFWYRQDPGLGLRLIYFSYDVKMKEKGDIPEGYSVSREKKERFSLILESASTNQTSMYLCASNSGTGSQPQHFGDGTRLSIL.

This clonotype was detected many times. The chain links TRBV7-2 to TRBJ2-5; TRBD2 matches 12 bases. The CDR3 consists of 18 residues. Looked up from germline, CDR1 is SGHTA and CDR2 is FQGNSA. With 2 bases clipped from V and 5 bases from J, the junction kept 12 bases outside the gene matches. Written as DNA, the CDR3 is TGTGCCAGCAGCTTAACAGGGACTAGCGGGCGGACAGGGGAGACCCAGTACTTC. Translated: CASSLTGTSGRTGETQYF.

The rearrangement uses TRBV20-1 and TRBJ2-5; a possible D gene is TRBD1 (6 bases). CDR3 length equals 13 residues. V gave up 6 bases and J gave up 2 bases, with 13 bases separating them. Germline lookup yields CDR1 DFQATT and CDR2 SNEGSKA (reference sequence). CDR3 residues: CSARQVPQETQYF. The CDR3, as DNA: TGCAGTGCCCGACAGGTTCCACAAGAGACCCAGTACTTC.

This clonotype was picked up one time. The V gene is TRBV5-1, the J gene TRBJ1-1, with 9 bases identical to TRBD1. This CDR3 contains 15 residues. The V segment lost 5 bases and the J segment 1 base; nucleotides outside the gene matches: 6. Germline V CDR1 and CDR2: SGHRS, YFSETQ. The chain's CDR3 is CASRRTGATNTEAFF. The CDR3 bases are TGCGCCAGCAGAAGGACAGGGGCTACGAACACTGAAGCTTTCTTT. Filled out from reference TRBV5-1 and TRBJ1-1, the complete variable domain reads KAGVTQTPRYLIKTRGQQVTLSCSPISGHRSVSWYQQTPGQGLQFLFEYFSETQRNKGNFPGRFSGRQFSNSRSEMNVSTLELGDSALYLCASRRTGATNTEAFFGQGTRLTVV.

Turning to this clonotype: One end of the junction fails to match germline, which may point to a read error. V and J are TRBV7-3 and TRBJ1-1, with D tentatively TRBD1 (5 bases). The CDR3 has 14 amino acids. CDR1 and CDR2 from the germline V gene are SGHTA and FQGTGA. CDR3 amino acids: CASSLGYAGTGAFF. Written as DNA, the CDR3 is TGTGCCAGCAGCTTAGGTTATGCGGGGACTGGAGCTTTCTTT. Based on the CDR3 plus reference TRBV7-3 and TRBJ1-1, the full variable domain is GAGVSQTPSNKVTEKGKYVELRCDPISGHTALYWYRQSLGQGPEFLIYFQGTGAADDSGLPNDRFFAVRPEGSVSTLKIQRTERGDSAVYLCASSLGYAGTGAFFGQGTRLTVV.

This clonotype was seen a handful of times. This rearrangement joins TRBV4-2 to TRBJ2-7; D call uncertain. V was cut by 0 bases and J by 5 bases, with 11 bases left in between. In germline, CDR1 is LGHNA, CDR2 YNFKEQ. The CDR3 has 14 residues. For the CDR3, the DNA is TGTGCCAGCAGCCAAGATCGAACAAGGGACGAGCAGTACTTC. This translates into CASSQDRTRDEQYF.

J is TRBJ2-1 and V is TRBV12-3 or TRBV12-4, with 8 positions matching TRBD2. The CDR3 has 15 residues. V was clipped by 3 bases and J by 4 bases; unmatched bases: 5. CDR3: CASSLGSGNYNEQFF. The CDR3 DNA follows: TGTGCCAGCAGTTTGGGTAGCGGGAATTACAATGAGCAGTTCTTC.

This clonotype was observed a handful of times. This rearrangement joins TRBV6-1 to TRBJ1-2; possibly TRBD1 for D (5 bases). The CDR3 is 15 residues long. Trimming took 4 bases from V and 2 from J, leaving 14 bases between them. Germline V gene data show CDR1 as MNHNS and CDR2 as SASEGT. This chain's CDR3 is CASSGGRAGNYGYTF. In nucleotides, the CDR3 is TGTGCCAGCAGTGGGGGACGAGCAGGGAACTATGGCTACACCTTC.

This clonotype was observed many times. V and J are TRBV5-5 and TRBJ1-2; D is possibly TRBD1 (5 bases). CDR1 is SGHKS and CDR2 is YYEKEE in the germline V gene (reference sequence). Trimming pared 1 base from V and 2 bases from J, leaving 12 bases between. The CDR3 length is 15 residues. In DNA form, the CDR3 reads TGTGCCAGCAGCTTGTCCGGGACGCTAAACTATGGCTACACCTTC. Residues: CASSLSGTLNYGYTF.

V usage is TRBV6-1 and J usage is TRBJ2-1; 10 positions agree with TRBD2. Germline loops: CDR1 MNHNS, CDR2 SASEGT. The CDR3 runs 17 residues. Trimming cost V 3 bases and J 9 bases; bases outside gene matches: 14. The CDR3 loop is CASSEGLAGDRMGEQFF. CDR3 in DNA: TGTGCCAGCAGTGAGGGGCTAGCGGGAGACCGGATGGGTGAGCAGTTCTTC.

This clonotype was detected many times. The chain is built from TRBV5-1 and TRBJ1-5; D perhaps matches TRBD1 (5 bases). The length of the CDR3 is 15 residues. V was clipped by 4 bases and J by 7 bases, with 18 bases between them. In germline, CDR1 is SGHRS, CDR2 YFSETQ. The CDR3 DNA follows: TGCGCCAGCAGCGCGGGGGAGGGCGATGGCCAGCCCCAGCATTTT. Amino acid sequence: CASSAGEGDGQPQHF.

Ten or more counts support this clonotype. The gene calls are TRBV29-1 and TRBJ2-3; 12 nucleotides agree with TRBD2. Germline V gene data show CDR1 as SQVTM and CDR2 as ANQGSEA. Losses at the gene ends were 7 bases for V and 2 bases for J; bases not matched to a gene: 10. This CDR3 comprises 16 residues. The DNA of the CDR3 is TGCAGCGCGTCGACTAGCGGGAGAGCGGTCACAGATACGCAGTATTTT. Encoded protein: CSASTSGRAVTDTQYF.

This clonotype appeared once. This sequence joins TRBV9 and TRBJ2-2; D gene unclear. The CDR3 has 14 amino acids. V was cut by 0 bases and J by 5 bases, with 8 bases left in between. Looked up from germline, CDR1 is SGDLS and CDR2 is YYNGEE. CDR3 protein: CASSVDIQTGELFF. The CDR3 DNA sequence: TGTGCCAGCAGCGTAGATATCCAGACCGGGGAGCTGTTTTTT.

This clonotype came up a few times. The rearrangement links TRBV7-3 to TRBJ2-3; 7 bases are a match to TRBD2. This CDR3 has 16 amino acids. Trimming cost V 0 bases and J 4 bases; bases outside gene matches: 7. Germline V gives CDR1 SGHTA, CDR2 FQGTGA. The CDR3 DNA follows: TGTGCCAGCAGCTTAACAGGGAGGGAGAGTGCAGATACGCAGTATTTT. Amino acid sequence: CASSLTGRESADTQYF.

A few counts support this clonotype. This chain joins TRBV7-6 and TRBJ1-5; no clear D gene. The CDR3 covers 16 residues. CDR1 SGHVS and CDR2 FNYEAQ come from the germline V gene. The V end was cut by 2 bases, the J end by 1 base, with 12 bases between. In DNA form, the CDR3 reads TGTGCCAGCAGCTTATTGCCCGGACGGAGCAATCAGCCCCAGCATTTT. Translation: CASSLLPGRSNQPQHF.

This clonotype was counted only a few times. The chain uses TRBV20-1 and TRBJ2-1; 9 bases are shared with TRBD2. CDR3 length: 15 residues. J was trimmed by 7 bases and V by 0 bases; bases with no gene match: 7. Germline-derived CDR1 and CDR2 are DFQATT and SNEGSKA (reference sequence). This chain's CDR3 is CSARDRRLAVNEQFF. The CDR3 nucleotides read TGCAGTGCTAGAGATCGCAGACTAGCGGTGAATGAGCAGTTCTTC.

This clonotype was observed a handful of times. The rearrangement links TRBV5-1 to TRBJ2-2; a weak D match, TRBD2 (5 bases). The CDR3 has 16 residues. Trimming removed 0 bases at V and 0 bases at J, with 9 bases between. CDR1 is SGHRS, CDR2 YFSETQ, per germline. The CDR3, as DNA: TGCGCCAGCAGCTTGGCGGGCGGGTCGAACACCGGGGAGCTGTTTTTT. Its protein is CASSLAGGSNTGELFF.

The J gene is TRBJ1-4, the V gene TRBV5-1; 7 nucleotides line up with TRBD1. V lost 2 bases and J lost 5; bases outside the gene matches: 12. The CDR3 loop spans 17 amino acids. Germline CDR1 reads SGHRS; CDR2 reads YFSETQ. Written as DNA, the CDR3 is TGCGCCAGCAGCTTCAACAGGGGAGCGGGAGTAAATGAAAAACTGTTTTTT. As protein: CASSFNRGAGVNEKLFF.

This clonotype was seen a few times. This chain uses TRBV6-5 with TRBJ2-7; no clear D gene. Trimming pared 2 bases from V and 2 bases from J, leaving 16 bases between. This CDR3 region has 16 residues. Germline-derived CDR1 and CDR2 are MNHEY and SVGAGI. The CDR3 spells CASSYGVGQTTYEQYF. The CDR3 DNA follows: TGTGCCAGCAGTTACGGGGTAGGGCAAACTACCTACGAGCAGTACTTC.

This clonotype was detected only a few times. CDR3 region: CSARDWGGTNYGYTF. CDR3 sequence (DNA): TGCAGTGCTAGAGATTGGGGGGGCACTAACTATGGCTACACCTTC. V usage is TRBV20-1 and J usage is TRBJ1-2, with D maybe TRBD1 (6 bases). V lost 0 bases and J lost 0, with 11 bases in between. The CDR3 has 15 amino acids. Germline lookup yields CDR1 DFQATT and CDR2 SNEGSKA (reference sequence).

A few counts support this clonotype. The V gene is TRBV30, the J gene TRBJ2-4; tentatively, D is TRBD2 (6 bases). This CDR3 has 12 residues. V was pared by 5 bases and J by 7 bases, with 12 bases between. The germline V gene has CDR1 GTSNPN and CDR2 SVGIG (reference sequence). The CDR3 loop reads CAWQRAGNIQYF. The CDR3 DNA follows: TGTGCCTGGCAGCGGGCCGGGAACATTCAGTACTTC. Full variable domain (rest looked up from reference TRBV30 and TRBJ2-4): SQTIHQWPATLVQPVGSPLSLECTVEGTSNPNLYWYRQAAGRGLQLLFYSVGIGQISSEVPQNLSASRPQDRQFILSSKKLLLSDSGFYLCAWQRAGNIQYFGAGTRLSVL.

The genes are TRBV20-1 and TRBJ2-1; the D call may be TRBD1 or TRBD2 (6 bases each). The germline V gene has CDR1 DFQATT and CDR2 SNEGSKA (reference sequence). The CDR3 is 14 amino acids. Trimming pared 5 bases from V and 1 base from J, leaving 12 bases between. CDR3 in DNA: TGCAGTGCTGAGGGGGGTCGTTCCTACAATGAGCAGTTCTTC. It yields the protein CSAEGGRSYNEQFF.

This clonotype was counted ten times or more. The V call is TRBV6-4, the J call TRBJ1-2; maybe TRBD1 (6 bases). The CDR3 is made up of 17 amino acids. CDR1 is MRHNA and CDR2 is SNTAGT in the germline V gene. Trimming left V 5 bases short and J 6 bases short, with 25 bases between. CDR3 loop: CASSRQTNSQGIHGYTF. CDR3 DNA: TGTGCCAGCAGTAGACAAACCAACTCTCAGGGGATTCATGGCTACACCTTC.

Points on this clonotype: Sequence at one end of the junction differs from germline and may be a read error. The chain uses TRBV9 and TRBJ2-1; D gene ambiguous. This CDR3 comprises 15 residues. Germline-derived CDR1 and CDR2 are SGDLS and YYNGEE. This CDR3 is CASTRAPEPYNEQLF. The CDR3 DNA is TGTGCCAGCACCCGGGCCCCTGAGCCCTACAATGAGCAGTTATTC. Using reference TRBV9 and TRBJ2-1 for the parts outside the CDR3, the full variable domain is DSGVTQTPKHLITATGQRVTLRCSPRSGDLSVYWYQQSLDQGLQFLIQYYNGEERAKGNILERFSAQQFPDLHSELNLSSLELGDSALYFCASTRAPEPYNEQLFGPGTRLTVL.

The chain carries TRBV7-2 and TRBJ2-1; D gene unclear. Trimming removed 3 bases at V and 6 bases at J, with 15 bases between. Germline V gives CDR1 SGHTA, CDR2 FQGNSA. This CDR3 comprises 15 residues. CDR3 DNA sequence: TGTGCCAGCAGCTTCGGGCCCACTGGGTTCAATGAGCAGTTCTTC. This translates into CASSFGPTGFNEQFF.

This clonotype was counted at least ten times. This chain's CDR3 is CASSLWGLNTEAFF. The CDR3 bases are TGTGCCAGCAGTTTATGGGGCCTGAACACTGAAGCTTTCTTT. The chain couples TRBV12-3 or TRBV12-4 to TRBJ1-1, with D possibly TRBD1 on 5 matching bases. This CDR3 has 14 amino acids. V lost 2 bases and J 0 bases, leaving 7 bases between the germline ends.

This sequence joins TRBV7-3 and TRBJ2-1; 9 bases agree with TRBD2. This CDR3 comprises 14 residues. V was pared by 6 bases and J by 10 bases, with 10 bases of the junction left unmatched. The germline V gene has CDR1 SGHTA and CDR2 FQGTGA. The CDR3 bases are TGTGCCAGCAGTTTCAATAGCGGGAGTAGCGAGCAGTTCTTC. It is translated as CASSFNSGSSEQFF.

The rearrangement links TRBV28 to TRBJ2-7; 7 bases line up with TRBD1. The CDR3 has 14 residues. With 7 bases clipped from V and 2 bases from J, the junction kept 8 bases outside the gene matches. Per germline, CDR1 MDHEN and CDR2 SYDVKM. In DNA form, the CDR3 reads TGTGCCAGCACCCCTGGACAGGAGCCCTACGAGCAGTACTTC. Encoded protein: CASTPGQEPYEQYF.